These 30 T cell receptor beta chains were sequenced from one sample in a study of blood T cell repertoires in COVID-19. Measured with immunoSEQ multiplex PCR; TCRdb has only the in-frame clones, and not every one. The sample holds under 450,000 clones, under 85% seen once. The material sequenced was PBMCs or T cells enriched from blood (not recorded which). These receptors all stem from a woman in her fifties or sixties who had recovered from COVID-19.

This clone was found a few times. This chain uses TRBV28 with TRBJ1-1; D gene unclear. Trimming left V 2 bases short and J 2 bases short, with 12 bases between. The germline V gene has CDR1 MDHEN and CDR2 SYDVKM. The CDR3 totals 15 residues. CDR3 loop: CASSLIGYDNTEAFF. DNA for the CDR3: TGTGCCAGCAGTTTAATCGGGTATGACAACACTGAAGCTTTCTTT.

This sequence joins TRBV19 and TRBJ1-2, with 7 bases that match TRBD1. Trimming took 4 bases from V and 4 from J; bases not matched to a gene: 6. There are 14 residues in the CDR3. The germline V gene has CDR1 LNHDA and CDR2 SQIVND (reference sequence). CDR3 sequence reads: CASSNLGQFYGYTF. The CDR3 DNA sequence: TGTGCCAGTAGTAATTTGGGACAGTTCTATGGCTACACCTTC. The full variable domain, with the rest looked up from reference TRBV19 and TRBJ1-2, is DGGITQSPKYLFRKEGQNVTLSCEQNLNHDAMYWYRQDPGQGLRLIYYSQIVNDFQKGDIAEGYSVSREKKESFPLTVTSAQKNPTAFYLCASSNLGQFYGYTFGSGTRLTVV.

V gene TRBV14 combines with J gene TRBJ2-1; TRBD1 might be the D (6 bases). The V end lost 4 bases, the J end lost 6 bases, and 16 bases lay between the germline ends. CDR1 and CDR2 (germline): SGHDN, FVKESK. The CDR3 totals 15 residues. CDR3 DNA: TGTGCCAGCAGCCGACAGGCCGGTTTAGGCAATGAGCAGTTCTTC. Translation: CASSRQAGLGNEQFF.

The chain links TRBV5-6 to TRBJ1-4; D might be TRBD1 (5 bases). Deletions cut 4 bases from V and 4 bases from J, with 11 bases between. The CDR3 totals 14 residues. Germline values: CDR1 SGHDT, CDR2 YYEEEE. Here the CDR3 reads CASSPDGGNEKLFF. The CDR3 DNA reads TGTGCCAGCAGCCCGGACGGGGGTAATGAAAAACTGTTTTTT.

V and J are TRBV5-1 and TRBJ1-1, with D possibly matching TRBD1 (6 bases). Trimming took off 6 bases at V and 1 base at J, with 10 bases between the two ends. This CDR3 spans 13 amino acids. From germline, CDR1 is SGHRS and CDR2 YFSETQ. This chain's CDR3 is CASKDSQNTEAFF. CDR3 bases: TGCGCCAGCAAGGACAGTCAGAACACTGAAGCTTTCTTT. The full variable domain, rest sourced from reference TRBV5-1 and TRBJ1-1, is KAGVTQTPRYLIKTRGQQVTLSCSPISGHRSVSWYQQTPGQGLQFLFEYFSETQRNKGNFPGRFSGRQFSNSRSEMNVSTLELGDSALYLCASKDSQNTEAFFGQGTRLTVV.

The chain combines TRBV7-2 with TRBJ2-2, with D tentatively TRBD2 (5 bases). This CDR3 is built from 15 residues. V was shortened by 6 bases and J by 4 bases, with 15 bases between the two germline ends. In germline, CDR1 is SGHTA, CDR2 FQGNSA. DNA of the CDR3: TGTGCCAGCAGTCCCCAGGCCGGGATCACCGGGGAGCTGTTTTTT. It encodes CASSPQAGITGELFF.

The rearrangement uses TRBV9 and TRBJ1-4; weak D call: TRBD1 (5 bases). V was trimmed by 3 bases and J by 3 bases, leaving 15 bases between them. The germline V gene has CDR1 SGDLS and CDR2 YYNGEE. The CDR3 has 16 amino acids. DNA for the CDR3: TGTGCCAGCAGCGCCGGACGTTCGGGGGCTAATGAAAAACTGTTTTTT. Its protein product is CASSAGRSGANEKLFF.

V gene TRBV18 combines with J gene TRBJ2-5; the D gene is possibly TRBD2 (5 bases). V was clipped by 3 bases and J by 5 bases, with 10 bases between them. The CDR3 has 13 amino acids. CDR1 and CDR2 (germline): KGHSH, LQKENI. The CDR3 is CASSPLAYETQYF. The CDR3 DNA reads as TGTGCCAGCTCACCCCTAGCTTACGAGACCCAGTACTTC. Variable domain in full (rest from reference TRBV18 and TRBJ2-5): NAGVMQNPRHLVRRRGQEARLRCSPMKGHSHVYWYRQLPEEGLKFMVYLQKENIIDESGMPKERFSAEFPKEGPSILRIQQVVRGDSAAYFCASSPLAYETQYFGPGTRLLVL.

The chain employs TRBV3-1 (or the pseudogene TRBV3-2) and TRBJ2-7; TRBD2 agrees at 9 bases. Germline V lookup: CDR1 LGHDT, CDR2 YNNKEL (reference sequence). Trimming removed 5 bases from V and 4 bases from J; junction bases left unmatched: 9. This CDR3 spans 15 amino acids. The CDR3 sequence: CASSESGRSRYEQYF. Here the CDR3 DNA reads TGTGCCAGCAGCGAAAGCGGGAGGTCTCGTTACGAGCAGTACTTC.

This chain links TRBV25-1 with TRBJ1-2; TRBD1 aligns across 12 bases. The CDR3 extends over 16 amino acids. Germline V gives CDR1 MGHDK, CDR2 SYGVNS. The V and J ends lost 4 bases and 8 bases, in that order; junction bases with no gene match: 11. The CDR3 region has the DNA TGTGCCAGCAGTGGAAGGGCGGGACAGGGGGCGCAGGGCTACACCTTC. As protein: CASSGRAGQGAQGYTF.

The chain couples TRBV10-3 to TRBJ1-2; 10 bases are a match to TRBD1. Losses at the gene ends were 3 bases for V and 2 bases for J; bases not matched to a gene: 12. Germline V CDR1 and CDR2: ENHRY, SYGVKD. The CDR3 contains 18 residues. As DNA, the CDR3 is TGTGCCATCAGTGACCCTAGACAGGGGGCCCTTCCAAACTATGGCTACACCTTC. It yields the protein CAISDPRQGALPNYGYTF.

This clone has more than one count but fewer than ten. V and J are TRBV5-6 and TRBJ1-2; 8 bases match TRBD1. Germline trimming cut 4 bases from V and 8 bases from J; bases unmatched to any gene: 7. Germline V gene data show CDR1 as SGHDT and CDR2 as YYEEEE. This CDR3 has 13 residues. CDR3 loop: CASSTDRGSGYTF. CDR3 DNA sequence: TGTGCCAGCAGCACAGACAGGGGCAGCGGCTACACCTTC.

This rearrangement joins TRBV20-1 to TRBJ2-1, with 9 bases that match TRBD2. Germline CDR1 is DFQATT and CDR2 is SNEGSKA (reference sequence). Germline trimming cut 8 bases from V and 6 bases from J; bases unmatched to any gene: 2. The CDR3 extends over 11 amino acids. The DNA of the CDR3 is TGCAGTATGACTAGCGGCAATGAGCAGTTCTTC. Its protein is CSMTSGNEQFF.

The rearrangement uses TRBV14 and TRBJ1-4, with 9 bases lining up with TRBD1. This CDR3 comprises 15 residues. The V gene's germline CDR1 is SGHDN and CDR2 FVKESK. V was pared by 4 bases and J by 7 bases, with 7 bases of the junction left unmatched. The CDR3 sequence: CASSPRPTGGEKLFF. CDR3 coding DNA: TGTGCCAGCAGCCCAAGACCGACAGGGGGTGAAAAACTGTTTTTT.

The chain joins TRBV21-1 to TRBJ2-1; the table names TRBD1, a call not compared with the DNA. TRBV21-1 is deemed a pseudogene. The CDR3 is 13 residues long. This chain's CDR3 is CARGGQDSAEQFF. DNA for the CDR3: TGTGCCAGAGGGGGACAGGATTCAGCTGAGCAGTTCTTC.

V gene TRBV6-5 combines with J gene TRBJ1-1; D may be TRBD1 (5 bases). CDR3 length: 13 amino acids. Germline V CDR1 and CDR2: MNHEY, SVGAGI. Trimming removed 6 bases at V and 8 bases at J, with 16 bases between. In DNA, the CDR3 is TGTGCCAGCAGCACAAGGGGCCTGGGGGAAGCTTTCTTT. It is translated as CASSTRGLGEAFF.

The chain combines TRBV27 with TRBJ1-2, with TRBD1 matching 9 bases. The germline V gene encodes CDR1 MNHEY and CDR2 SMNVEV (reference sequence). CDR3 length: 15 residues. Trimming removed 5 bases from V and 2 bases from J; junction bases left unmatched: 6. The CDR3 DNA follows: TGTGCCAGCAGTCCTACGGGGACAGGGAACTATGGCTACACCTTC. Protein: CASSPTGTGNYGYTF.

As to this clone: Other DNA sequences of this sample code for an identical CDR3. V gene TRBV5-1 combines with J gene TRBJ1-2; D unclear. This CDR3 has 12 residues. Germline lookup yields CDR1 SGHRS and CDR2 YFSETQ. Between the trimmed V and J ends, which lost 1 base and 7 bases, there was a span of 8 bases. In DNA form, the CDR3 reads TGCGCCAGCAGCTTGTCGGGAGGTGGCTACACCTTC. Protein: CASSLSGGGYTF. The full variable domain, with the rest looked up from reference TRBV5-1 and TRBJ1-2, is KAGVTQTPRYLIKTRGQQVTLSCSPISGHRSVSWYQQTPGQGLQFLFEYFSETQRNKGNFPGRFSGRQFSNSRSEMNVSTLELGDSALYLCASSLSGGGYTFGSGTRLTVV.

This clone is a singleton in its sample. The V and J genes are TRBV7-8 and TRBJ1-4; no clear D. V was clipped by 3 bases and J by 7 bases, with 9 bases between them. CDR3 length equals 13 residues. Germline CDR1 SGHVS, CDR2 FQNEAQ. As DNA, the CDR3 is TGTGCCAGCAGCTTCCTCGAGGGTGAAAAACTGTTTTTT. Amino acids: CASSFLEGEKLFF.

The CDR3 DNA reads TGTGCCAGCAGCACCTCCGCTAGCGGGAGATTGCAGTTCTTC. Protein product: CASSTSASGRLQFF. V gene TRBV11-2 combines with J gene TRBJ2-1, with 10 bases aligning to TRBD2. V shed 5 bases and J 12 bases; nucleotides not matched to a gene: 10. In germline, CDR1 is SGHAT, CDR2 FQNNGV. This CDR3 has 14 residues. The full variable domain, its missing parts supplied by reference TRBV11-2 and TRBJ2-1, is EAGVAQSPRYKIIEKRQSVAFWCNPISGHATLYWYQQILGQGPKLLIQFQNNGVVDDSQLPKDRFSAERLKGVDSTLKIQPAKLEDSAVYLCASSTSASGRLQFFGPGTRLTVL.

CDR3 sequence reads: CASSHNRQQQYF. CDR3 bases: TGTGCCAGCAGCCATAACAGACAGCAGCAGTACTTC. This chain joins TRBV3-1 (or the pseudogene TRBV3-2) and TRBJ2-7, with D possibly matching TRBD1 (5 bases). The germline V gene has CDR1 LGHDT and CDR2 YNNKEL (reference sequence). Trimming removed 3 bases from V and 8 bases from J, with 11 bases in between. CDR3 size: 12 residues.

The chain uses TRBV5-6 and TRBJ2-6; D is possibly TRBD2 (6 bases). Between the trimmed V and J ends, which lost 4 bases and 4 bases, there was a span of 18 bases. Per germline, CDR1 SGHDT and CDR2 YYEEEE. CDR3 length equals 17 residues. The CDR3: CASSPGVLVTGANVLTF. The CDR3 DNA reads TGTGCCAGCAGCCCGGGGGTTTTAGTGACCGGGGCCAACGTCCTGACTTTC.

This clone turned up a few times. The chain joins TRBV28 to TRBJ1-1; perhaps TRBD1 as D (6 bases). The V and J ends lost 6 bases and 4 bases respectively, with 24 bases between them. In germline, CDR1 is MDHEN, CDR2 SYDVKM. The CDR3 spans 17 residues. The CDR3 sequence is CASSQPSPGQRRTEAFF. CDR3 sequence (DNA): TGTGCCAGCAGCCAACCTTCCCCAGGACAGCGTCGCACTGAAGCTTTCTTT.

The genes are TRBV6-5 and TRBJ1-1; the D gene is possibly TRBD1 (5 bases). With 10 bases removed from V and 6 bases from J, the gap between germline ends came to 15 bases. This CDR3 has 12 residues. Germline-derived CDR1 and CDR2 are MNHEY and SVGAGI. The CDR3 here is CATTLGGPEAFF. The CDR3, as DNA: TGTGCCACCACCCTCGGGGGTCCTGAAGCTTTCTTT.

Only one count was recorded for this clone. CDR3: CASDRANTEAFF. CDR3 DNA: TGTGCTAGTGACAGGGCGAACACTGAAGCTTTCTTT. The gene calls are TRBV12-5 and TRBJ1-1; D may be TRBD1 (6 bases). Germline assignment: CDR1 LGHNT and CDR2 FRNRAP. This CDR3 has 12 residues. V gave up 7 bases and J gave up 1 base, with 7 bases separating them.

This clone was seen a handful of times. The chain couples TRBV15 to TRBJ2-7; 7 nucleotides line up with TRBD1. The CDR3 has 15 amino acids. V was clipped by 0 bases and J by 4 bases; unmatched bases: 6. The germline V gene encodes CDR1 LNHNV and CDR2 YYDKDF (reference sequence). The CDR3 protein is CATSRDSKTGYEQYF. The CDR3 DNA reads TGTGCCACCAGCAGAGATTCGAAGACAGGGTACGAGCAGTACTTC.

This chain uses TRBV28 with TRBJ1-5, with D perhaps TRBD1 (6 bases). Germline-derived CDR1 and CDR2 are MDHEN and SYDVKM. Trimming removed 7 bases at V and 1 base at J, with 14 bases between. The CDR3 extends over 15 amino acids. CDR3 DNA sequence: TGTGCCAGCACCCAATGGGGGGGCAGCAATCAGCCCCAGCATTTT. Amino acids: CASTQWGGSNQPQHF.

This chain joins TRBV5-6 and TRBJ2-1, with D perhaps matching TRBD1 (6 bases). This CDR3 is 12 amino acids long. In germline, CDR1 is SGHDT, CDR2 YYEEEE. Trimming left V 1 base short and J 9 bases short, with 8 bases between. CDR3 loop: CASSLSGVEQFF. CDR3 in DNA: TGTGCCAGCAGCTTGTCAGGGGTTGAGCAGTTCTTC.

The chain joins TRBV11-2 to TRBJ1-1, with unresolved D. Trimming removed 6 bases at V and 2 bases at J, with 10 bases between. This CDR3 is 13 amino acids long. Germline V lookup: CDR1 SGHAT, CDR2 FQNNGV. CDR3 sequence reads: CASSPAVNTEAFF. CDR3 bases: TGTGCCAGCAGTCCCGCGGTCAACACTGAAGCTTTCTTT. Based on the CDR3 plus reference TRBV11-2 and TRBJ1-1, the full variable domain is EAGVAQSPRYKIIEKRQSVAFWCNPISGHATLYWYQQILGQGPKLLIQFQNNGVVDDSQLPKDRFSAERLKGVDSTLKIQPAKLEDSAVYLCASSPAVNTEAFFGQGTRLTVV.

The rearrangement links TRBV6-5 to TRBJ1-3; possibly TRBD1 for D (5 bases). The germline V gene encodes CDR1 MNHEY and CDR2 SVGAGI. V lost 7 bases, J lost 4 bases, and 14 bases lay in between. This CDR3 comprises 14 residues. This chain's CDR3 is CASTAGSIGNTIYF. The CDR3 DNA follows: TGTGCCAGCACGGCAGGGTCTATAGGAAACACCATATATTTT.